A selection of T cell receptor beta chains follows, all from one sample in a study of T cell repertoires in cytomegalovirus infection. TCRdb reprocessed the reads with MiXCR, giving one entry per CDR3 protein. The data show approximately 400,000 distinct CDR3 sequences, under 40% seen once. What was sequenced was PBMCs. The receptors stem from a human donor in good health (CMV status not recorded). Some clones in this sample may be carry-over from other donors' samples. CDR3s include the opening cysteine and the closing phenylalanine or tryptophan. D genes are given only for firm matches. Size is stated for part of the rows, as once, few or many counts, or as a class when the clone is expanded.

j_call	clone_size	v_call	d_call	cdr3_nt	cdr3_aa
TRBJ2-2	many	TRBV7-6	TRBD1	TGTGCCAGCAGCCCCCAGGGGGCGATCACCGGGGAGCTGTTTTTT	CASSPQGAITGELFF
TRBJ2-3	NA	TRBV20-1	NA	TGCAGTGCTAGCGGGGACACTCGCACAGATACGCAGTATTTT	CSASGDTRTDTQYF
TRBJ1-1	NA	TRBV28	NA	TGTGCCAGCAGTTTAACGGGGGTGAACACTGAAGCTTTCTTT	CASSLTGVNTEAFF
TRBJ2-3	NA	TRBV19	TRBD2	TGTGCCAGTAGGACCGGGACTAGCGGGGGGAATACGCAGTATTTT	CASRTGTSGGNTQYF
TRBJ1-6	few	TRBV6-6	NA	TGTGCCAGCAGTTACGGTCTGGGGGGTAATTCACCCCTCCACTTT	CASSYGLGGNSPLHF
TRBJ2-2	few	TRBV7-6	TRBD2	TGTGCCAGCAGCTTAGGAACTAGCGGGACCACCGGGGAGCTGTTTTTT	CASSLGTSGTTGELFF
TRBJ2-3	NA	TRBV18	TRBD1	TGTGCCAGCTCACCAGACATCTCGACAGGGAGCACAGATACGCAGTATTTT	CASSPDISTGSTDTQYF
TRBJ1-1	many	TRBV7-2	NA	TGTCAAACAGGAGTGAACACTGAAGCTTTCTTT	CQTGVNTEAFF
TRBJ1-1	NA	TRBV9	NA	TGTGCCAGCAGCGCCGAATCTCGCACTGAAGCTTTCTTT	CASSAESRTEAFF
TRBJ1-1	few	TRBV20-1	NA	TGCAGTGCTAGGGAAGGGGGGACTGAAGCTTTCTTT	CSAREGGTEAFF
TRBJ2-5	few	TRBV28	TRBD2	TGTGCCAGCAGCCCGACTAGCAAAGAGACCCAGTACTTC	CASSPTSKETQYF
TRBJ1-5	NA	TRBV19	NA	TGTGCCAGTAGCCTTTACGACAGTCAACCTCCTCAGCCCCAGCATTTT	CASSLYDSQPPQPQHF
TRBJ2-7	NA	TRBV5-4	NA	TGTGCCTCCAGCGCGGACCCGGGTTCTGTGAGGGAGCAGTACTTC	CASSADPGSVREQYF
TRBJ2-5	NA	TRBV7-6	NA	TGTGCTAGCAGCTTAGGGGGGCGCGTGGAGACCCAGTACTTC	CASSLGGRVETQYF
TRBJ1-2	many	TRBV7-2	NA	TGTGCCAGCAGCTTAGTTCGAGCAGTGGGCTATGGCTACACCTTC	CASSLVRAVGYGYTF
TRBJ2-3	NA	TRBV6-6	NA	TGTGCCAGCAGTTACTCAGCGAGTGATACGCAGTATTTT	CASSYSASDTQYF
TRBJ1-1	NA	TRBV19	NA	TGTGCCAGTAGTATTATCACGGGGTTACCCACTGAAGCTTTCTTT	CASSIITGLPTEAFF
TRBJ2-3	NA	TRBV27	TRBD2	TGTGCCAGCAGGGCGCCCGGACTAGGTTTCACAGATACGCAGTATTTT	CASRAPGLGFTDTQYF
TRBJ2-7	many	TRBV2	NA	TGTGCCAGCAGTGAACCCCGCGAAGGTGTGGGGGAACGGTACTTC	CASSEPREGVGERYF
TRBJ2-1	NA	TRBV4-1	NA	TGCGCCAGCAGCCCGCCACCATCCGCGGACAATGAGCAGTTCTTC	CASSPPPSADNEQFF
TRBJ1-5	few	TRBV6-1	NA	TGTGCCAGCAAATCCCCGGAGGACAAAAATCAGCCCCAGCATTTT	CASKSPEDKNQPQHF
TRBJ2-1	NA	TRBV7-8	NA	TGTGCCAGCAGCTTAGAGTCCTGGACCTTATACAATGAGCAGTTCTTC	CASSLESWTLYNEQFF
TRBJ2-5	NA	TRBV19	NA	TGTGCCAGTAGTGTCTACGGGGAGACCCAGTACTTC	CASSVYGETQYF
TRBJ1-1	NA	TRBV12-3/TRBV12-4	TRBD1	TGTGCCAGCAGCTTCAATAAGGGGGCGCGGGGGTCGGCTTTCTTT	CASSFNKGARGSAFF
TRBJ2-5	NA	TRBV3-1	TRBD2	TGTGCCAGCAGCCCCTGGACTAGCAGTGAGACCCAGTACTTC	CASSPWTSSETQYF
TRBJ2-3	NA	TRBV7-2	NA	TGTGCCAGCATCTTAGCTGGGAGGACAGAGACGCAGTATTTT	CASILAGRTETQYF
TRBJ2-4	NA	TRBV19	NA	TGTGCCAGTAGTATAACAGGTCCGGTAGCCAAAAACATTCAGTACTTC	CASSITGPVAKNIQYF
TRBJ2-3	NA	TRBV6-5	NA	TGTGCCAGCACCTTAAGGGGACCGGGAATAGGGTCAGATACGCAGTATTTT	CASTLRGPGIGSDTQYF
TRBJ1-2	NA	TRBV10-3	NA	TGTGCCATCAGCTTTACCCTTAGGGATGGCTACACCTTC	CAISFTLRDGYTF
TRBJ1-4	few	TRBV19	TRBD1	TGTGCCAGTAGTATGAGAACCGGACAGGTATCTGAAAAACTGTTTTTT	CASSMRTGQVSEKLFF
TRBJ1-5	many	TRBV7-8	TRBD1	TGTGCCAGCAGCCCTGGGACAGGGGTGCAGCCCCAGCATTTT	CASSPGTGVQPQHF
TRBJ1-2	many	TRBV4-1	TRBD1	TGCGCCAGCAGCCAGGGACAGGGAACTAACTATGGCTACACCTTC	CASSQGQGTNYGYTF
TRBJ1-5	NA	TRBV6-2/TRBV6-3	NA	TGTGCCAGCAGTTACACCCCTCCAGCAGGGCCCCTTCAACACAATCAGCCCCAGCATTTT	CASSYTPPAGPLQHNQPQHF
TRBJ2-3	NA	TRBV5-6	TRBD2	TGTGCCAGCAGCTCCCTACTTAGCGGGGGGGCCGCAGATACGCAGTATTTT	CASSSLLSGGAADTQYF
TRBJ2-3	few	TRBV12-3/TRBV12-4	TRBD2	TGTGCCAGCAGTTTTGGTAGCGGGGGGACAGATACGCAGTATTTT	CASSFGSGGTDTQYF
TRBJ2-7	few	TRBV7-2	TRBD1	TGTGCCAGCAGCCAAGACAGGGGGGAGAAACAGTACTTC	CASSQDRGEKQYF
TRBJ2-7	few	TRBV20-1	TRBD2	TGCAGTGCTAGAGATCATGCGGCGGGACTAGCGGCGCCCTACGAGCAGTACTTC	CSARDHAAGLAAPYEQYF
TRBJ2-5	NA	TRBV29-1	NA	TGCAGCGTTGGACAAGGGGCCCTCCAAGAGACCCAGTACTTC	CSVGQGALQETQYF
TRBJ2-7	many	TRBV7-8	NA	TGTGCCAGCAGCTTAGGAGCGGAAACCTACGAGCAGTACTTC	CASSLGAETYEQYF
TRBJ2-1	NA	TRBV9	NA	TGTGCCAGCAGCGTAAGAGCGAATGAGCAGTTCTTC	CASSVRANEQFF
TRBJ2-7	NA	TRBV7-9	NA	TGTGCCAGCAGCTCCCAACCCCCTTTTAACGAGCAGTACTTC	CASSSQPPFNEQYF
TRBJ2-1	NA	TRBV6-1	TRBD2	TGTGCCAGCAGTGAAGGACTAGCGGGGTTCTTAAGCTCCTACAATGAGCAGTTCTTC	CASSEGLAGFLSSYNEQFF
TRBJ1-3	NA	TRBV12-3/TRBV12-4	TRBD1	TGTGCCAGCAGTTCAGTCGGGACAGGGAGAAACACCAGATATTTT	CASSSVGTGRNTRYF
TRBJ1-1	few	TRBV3-1	NA	TGTGCCAGCAGCCAACGTCCAACAGGCCTCACTGAAGCTTTCTTT	CASSQRPTGLTEAFF
TRBJ2-7	few	TRBV6-1	NA	TGTGCCAGCAGTTCAGGCCACCGAATCGAGGAGCAGTACTTC	CASSSGHRIEEQYF